These 5 T cell receptor beta chains share one sample of origin, sequenced in a study of T-cell memory formation after mild COVID-19. Each CDR3 protein is one row after TCRdb ran MiXCR on the 5' RACE reads. Here the sample spans some 450,000 distinct CDR3 sequences, approximately 18% being singletons. Sequencing was carried out using PBMCs or a T cell subset sorted from them (not recorded which). The receptors stem from a man between 18 and 35 years old who had mild COVID-19 (a few samples of this study predate the infection). Cell type and time point are not known.

This clonotype was counted a few times. The rearrangement links TRBV4-3 to TRBJ2-4, with 11 bases matching TRBD1. Trimming removed 2 bases from V and 5 bases from J; junction bases left unmatched: 5. In germline, CDR1 is LGHNA, CDR2 YSLEER. There are 16 residues in the CDR3. The CDR3 region is CASSQRWTGGQNIQYF. CDR3 nucleotide sequence: TGCGCCAGCAGCCAACGTTGGACAGGGGGCCAAAACATTCAGTACTTC.

The CDR3 sequence: CASSLELMNTEAFF. CDR3 coding DNA: TGTGCCAGCAGCTTAGAACTGATGAACACTGAAGCTTTCTTT. J is TRBJ1-1 and V is TRBV11-2; no clear D. This CDR3 region has 14 residues. Germline V CDR1 and CDR2: SGHAT, FQNNGV. V shed 0 bases and J shed 0 bases, with 5 bases lying between them.

The V gene is TRBV18, the J gene TRBJ2-2; 8 nucleotides match TRBD1. The CDR3 sequence is 16 residues long. After removal of 5 bases from V and 5 bases from J, the junction contained 10 bases not matched to a gene. CDR1 and CDR2 (germline): KGHSH, LQKENI. The CDR3 loop reads CASSNQGTGETGELFF. In nucleotides, the CDR3 is TGTGCCAGCTCAAACCAAGGGACAGGAGAGACCGGGGAGCTGTTTTTT.

The chain links TRBV6-5 to TRBJ1-4; D is ambiguous. This CDR3 is 13 amino acids long. Germline V gives CDR1 MNHEY, CDR2 SVGAGI. V lost 5 bases and J 7 bases, leaving 11 bases between the germline ends. The CDR3 DNA sequence: TGTGCCAGCAGTAGGACTAGTGGTGAAAAACTGTTTTTT. It specifies CASSRTSGEKLFF.

The chain uses TRBV2 and TRBJ1-1; D perhaps matches TRBD1 (5 bases). CDR1 SNHLY and CDR2 FYNNEI come from the germline V gene. CDR3 size: 13 residues. V gave up 7 bases and J gave up 2 bases, with 11 bases separating them. Written as DNA, the CDR3 is TGTGCCAGCATACTACAGGATAACACTGAAGCTTTCTTT. This translates into CASILQDNTEAFF.